These 32 T cell receptor beta chains share one sample of origin, sequenced in a study of blood T cell repertoires in COVID-19. The assay was immunoSEQ multiplex PCR, and TCRdb's table has in-frame clones only and misses some. The sample carries around 100,000 clones, over 75% recorded once. The sequenced material came from peripheral blood. These receptors all stem from a human donor in a cohort sampled during active COVID-19.

The rearrangement links TRBV10-3 to TRBJ2-1; 10 positions match TRBD1. CDR3 length equals 15 residues. The V gene end was trimmed by 5 bases and the J gene end by 8 bases; junction bases not matched to a gene: 9. Germline CDR1 reads ENHRY; CDR2 reads SYGVKD. CDR3 in amino acids: CAISPGTGERYEQFF. CDR3 DNA: TGTGCCATCAGTCCCGGGACAGGGGAAAGATATGAGCAGTTCTTC.

V usage is TRBV4-1 and J usage is TRBJ1-2, with D uncertain. V dropped 3 bases and J dropped 8 bases, with 16 bases sitting between them. Germline lookup yields CDR1 MGHRA and CDR2 YSYEKL. The CDR3 loop spans 14 amino acids. CDR3 in amino acids: CASSQEPGEKGYTF. The CDR3, as DNA: TGCGCCAGCAGCCAGGAACCGGGAGAAAAGGGCTACACCTTC.

This CDR3 reads CASSLDGRVIRETQYF. The CDR3 nucleotides are TGTGCCAGCAGCTTGGATGGCAGGGTAATTCGAGAGACCCAGTACTTC. V gene TRBV5-4 combines with J gene TRBJ2-5; tentatively, D is TRBD1 (5 bases). The CDR3 runs to 16 residues. CDR1 and CDR2 (germline): SGHNT, YYREEE (reference sequence). The V end lost 0 bases, the J end lost 4 bases, and 16 bases lay between the germline ends.

The rearrangement joins TRBV13 to TRBJ1-1; D is unresolved. V lost 2 bases and J lost 0, with 16 bases in between. The CDR3 covers 17 residues. Looked up from germline, CDR1 is PRHDT and CDR2 is FYEKMQ (reference sequence). The CDR3 spells CASSLSGYGVMNTEAFF. As DNA, the CDR3 is TGTGCCAGCAGCTTAAGTGGGTATGGAGTAATGAACACTGAAGCTTTCTTT.

This clone was detected a few times. This rearrangement joins TRBV18 to TRBJ2-7, with 7 bases that match TRBD1. This CDR3 comprises 16 residues. Germline V gene lookup returns CDR1 KGHSH and CDR2 LQKENI. With V trimmed by 0 bases and J by 7 bases, 12 bases remained unmatched. The CDR3 DNA reads as TGTGCCAGCTCACCACCGTCCCGGGACAGATTTACGGAGCAGTACTTC. Its translation is CASSPPSRDRFTEQYF.

The V and J genes are TRBV7-9 and TRBJ1-5; a weak D match, TRBD1 (6 bases). The CDR3 extends over 17 amino acids. V lost 1 base and J lost 6, with 19 bases in between. Germline loops: CDR1 SEHNR, CDR2 FQNEAQ (reference sequence). The DNA of the CDR3 is TGTGCCAGCAGCTTAGTACAGTCGGACAGATCCACTCAGCCCCAGCATTTT. This gives the protein CASSLVQSDRSTQPQHF.

V usage is TRBV5-6 and J usage is TRBJ2-1; possible D gene TRBD2, 6 bases. The CDR3 runs to 15 residues. Trimming took off 5 bases at V and 3 bases at J, with 15 bases between the two ends. Germline lookup yields CDR1 SGHDT and CDR2 YYEEEE. This CDR3 reads CASSQRTIFYNEQFF. The CDR3 DNA reads TGTGCCAGCAGTCAGCGGACTATTTTCTACAATGAGCAGTTCTTC.

The chain has TRBV19 and TRBJ1-1; D remains ambiguous. V was trimmed by 2 bases and J by 0 bases, leaving 10 bases between them. Germline lookup yields CDR1 LNHDA and CDR2 SQIVND (reference sequence). The CDR3 extends over 15 amino acids. CDR3 residues: CASSISGNLNTEAFF. CDR3 nucleotides: TGTGCCAGTAGTATATCAGGTAATCTGAACACTGAAGCTTTCTTT.

This chain connects TRBV9 to TRBJ2-1, with TRBD2 identical over 7 bases. Unmatched junction bases numbered 7, after V lost 4 bases and J lost 3 bases. Per the germline V gene, CDR1 is SGDLS and CDR2 is YYNGEE. The CDR3 contains 15 residues. The DNA for the CDR3 is TGTGCCAGCAGCCCGAGCGGGGACTACTACAATGAGCAGTTCTTC. This translates into CASSPSGDYYNEQFF. The full variable domain, with the rest looked up from reference TRBV9 and TRBJ2-1, is DSGVTQTPKHLITATGQRVTLRCSPRSGDLSVYWYQQSLDQGLQFLIQYYNGEERAKGNILERFSAQQFPDLHSELNLSSLELGDSALYFCASSPSGDYYNEQFFGPGTRLTVL.

This sequence joins TRBV30 and TRBJ2-5, with a possible D match to TRBD1 (6 bases). Trimming stripped 0 bases from V and 5 bases from J, with 16 bases between. The CDR3 is made up of 15 amino acids. CDR1 and CDR2 from the germline V gene are GTSNPN and SVGIG (reference sequence). For the CDR3, the DNA is TGTGCCTGGAGTGTACTTAGGGCAAGGGGGGAGACCCAGTACTTC. Its translation: CAWSVLRARGETQYF. Complete variable domain (other parts from reference TRBV30 and TRBJ2-5): SQTIHQWPATLVQPVGSPLSLECTVEGTSNPNLYWYRQAAGRGLQLLFYSVGIGQISSEVPQNLSASRPQDRQFILSSKKLLLSDSGFYLCAWSVLRARGETQYFGPGTRLLVL.

The rearrangement uses TRBV27 and TRBJ2-6, with D unresolved. V shed 1 base and J shed 2 bases, with 6 bases lying between them. Germline V CDR1 and CDR2: MNHEY, SMNVEV (reference sequence). The CDR3 length is 15 residues. CDR3 protein: CASSLYGPGANVLTF. As DNA, the CDR3 is TGTGCCAGCAGTTTATATGGGCCTGGGGCCAACGTCCTGACTTTC.

V is TRBV19 and J is TRBJ2-7; TRBD2 matches 12 bases. In germline, CDR1 is LNHDA, CDR2 SQIVND (reference sequence). The CDR3 is made up of 15 amino acids. Trimming at V came to 3 bases and at J to 3 bases, leaving 3 bases not matched to a gene. CDR3 in amino acids: CASSIRTSGNYEQYF. CDR3 coding DNA: TGTGCCAGTAGTATTAGGACTAGCGGGAACTACGAGCAGTACTTC.

CDR3 amino acids: CASSPRTSGPYNEQFF. CDR3 in DNA: TGTGCCAGCAGTCCCCGGACTAGCGGACCCTACAATGAGCAGTTCTTC. V and J are TRBV28 and TRBJ2-1; 10 bases match TRBD2. The germline V gene encodes CDR1 MDHEN and CDR2 SYDVKM. The CDR3 length is 16 residues. Trimming took 5 bases from V and 2 from J; bases not matched to a gene: 6.

This rearrangement joins TRBV7-9 to TRBJ2-2; TRBD1 agrees at 7 bases. The V gene's germline CDR1 is SEHNR and CDR2 FQNEAQ (reference sequence). The CDR3 spans 15 residues. The junction had 7 bases not matched to a gene; V was cut back by 6 bases and J by 3 bases. CDR3 sequence reads: CASRWLGGDTGELFF. In DNA form, the CDR3 reads TGTGCCAGCAGGTGGTTAGGGGGCGACACCGGGGAGCTGTTTTTT.

The V and J genes are TRBV6-6 and TRBJ1-3, with a tentative D call TRBD1 (5 bases). Germline V gene lookup returns CDR1 MNHNY and CDR2 SVGAGI (reference sequence). CDR3 length: 13 residues. Trimming removed 8 bases at V and 4 bases at J, with 12 bases between. The CDR3 DNA reads as TGTGCCAGCGGGTCAGGGTTCGGAAACACCATATATTTT. Its protein is CASGSGFGNTIYF.

The chain has TRBV28 and TRBJ2-7, with 7 nucleotides matching TRBD2. The CDR3 length is 15 residues. V gave up 5 bases and J gave up 3 bases; unmatched junction bases: 10. Germline V gene sequence: CDR1 MDHEN, CDR2 SYDVKM. CDR3 nucleotide sequence: TGTGCCAGCAGTCACCAGCGGGATTGGGGCTACGAGCAGTACTTC. It translates to CASSHQRDWGYEQYF.

The chain couples TRBV11-3 to TRBJ2-1, with 15 bases identical to TRBD2. Germline V gives CDR1 SGHNT, CDR2 YENEEA. J lost 9 bases, V lost 5 bases, and 8 bases had no gene match. CDR3 length: 16 residues. This CDR3 is CASSPQGLAGGSEQFF. The CDR3 DNA follows: TGTGCCAGCAGCCCGCAGGGACTAGCGGGGGGTAGTGAGCAGTTCTTC.

This rearrangement joins TRBV6-5 to TRBJ1-2; 7 bases map to TRBD1. CDR3 length: 13 residues. The V segment lost 4 bases and the J segment 7 bases; nucleotides outside the gene matches: 6. Germline CDR1 reads MNHEY; CDR2 reads SVGAGI. Here the CDR3 reads CASSWGQISGYTF. The CDR3 DNA sequence: TGTGCCAGCAGTTGGGGACAGATCTCTGGCTACACCTTC.

In DNA, the CDR3 is TGTGCCAGCAGTAGTCCGGGGTATACGCAGTATTTT. This codes for CASSSPGYTQYF. The rearrangement links TRBV28 to TRBJ2-3, with a possible D match to TRBD2 (5 bases). CDR1 and CDR2 from the germline V gene are MDHEN and SYDVKM. Trimming cost V 5 bases and J 7 bases, with 10 bases left between them. The CDR3 totals 12 residues. Based on the CDR3 plus reference TRBV28 and TRBJ2-3, the full variable domain is DVKVTQSSRYLVKRTGEKVFLECVQDMDHENMFWYRQDPGLGLRLIYFSYDVKMKEKGDIPEGYSVSREKKERFSLILESASTNQTSMYLCASSSPGYTQYFGPGTRLTVL.

CDR3 DNA sequence: TGTGCCTGGAGTCCGCAGGATGGAGCTTTCTTT. Translation gives CAWSPQDGAFF. The genes are TRBV30 and TRBJ1-1; D ambiguous. The V end was cut by 2 bases, the J end by 10 bases, with 11 bases between. This CDR3 spans 11 amino acids. Germline V gives CDR1 GTSNPN, CDR2 SVGIG (reference sequence).

This chain joins TRBV28 and TRBJ1-5; D is unclear. V gave up 2 bases and J gave up 2 bases, with 16 bases separating them. Germline V gene data show CDR1 as MDHEN and CDR2 as SYDVKM. There are 17 residues in the CDR3. CDR3 nucleotides: TGTGCCAGCAGTTTAAGAGGGTCAGGTGGCGGCAATCAGCCCCAGCATTTT. This gives the protein CASSLRGSGGGNQPQHF.

The V call is TRBV5-6, the J call TRBJ2-1; D may be TRBD1 (5 bases). Germline-derived CDR1 and CDR2 are SGHDT and YYEEEE. Trimming shortened V by 4 bases and J by 7 bases, and 15 bases separated the two germline ends. The CDR3 is made up of 14 amino acids. The CDR3 spells CASSRLTGANEQFF. The CDR3 nucleotides read TGTGCCAGCAGCCGTCTTACAGGAGCTAATGAGCAGTTCTTC.

The chain combines TRBV28 with TRBJ1-2; perhaps TRBD1 as D (6 bases). There are 12 residues in the CDR3. V was clipped by 6 bases and J by 5 bases, with 10 bases between them. CDR1 MDHEN and CDR2 SYDVKM come from the germline V gene. CDR3 sequence reads: CASRAQGYGYTF. The CDR3 DNA is TGTGCCAGCAGGGCACAGGGATATGGCTACACCTTC.

V is TRBV11-3 and J is TRBJ2-1, with D possibly TRBD1 on 6 matching bases. The germline gives CDR1 SGHNT, CDR2 YENEEA. This CDR3 region has 16 residues. Trimming took 4 bases from V and 4 from J, leaving 17 bases between them. The CDR3 spells CASSSPDSGTYNEQFF. As DNA, the CDR3 is TGTGCCAGCAGCTCTCCGGACAGCGGCACTTACAATGAGCAGTTCTTC. Based on the CDR3 plus reference TRBV11-3 and TRBJ2-1, the full variable domain is EAGVVQSPRYKIIEKKQPVAFWCNPISGHNTLYWYLQNLGQGPELLIRYENEEAVDDSQLPKDRFSAERLKGVDSTLKIQPAELGDSAVYLCASSSPDSGTYNEQFFGPGTRLTVL.

This clone was seen just once. The chain couples TRBV21-1 to TRBJ2-3; TRBD1, the table's D call, lacks a check against the DNA. TRBV21-1 is annotated as a pseudogene. This CDR3 contains 14 residues. This CDR3 reads CASSTTGGIDTQYF. DNA of the CDR3: TGTGCCAGCAGCACGACAGGGGGCATAGATACGCAGTATTTT.

The chain employs TRBV5-4 and TRBJ2-3; the match to TRBD2 covers 8 bases. The CDR3 loop spans 16 amino acids. CDR1 and CDR2 (germline): SGHNT, YYREEE (reference sequence). After removal of 0 bases from V and 0 bases from J, the junction contained 3 bases not matched to a gene. CDR3 sequence reads: CASSLELAVSTDTQYF. CDR3 DNA: TGTGCCAGCAGCTTGGAACTAGCGGTGAGCACAGATACGCAGTATTTT.

The gene calls are TRBV5-6 and TRBJ1-2; 8 bases map to TRBD1. Looked up from germline, CDR1 is SGHDT and CDR2 is YYEEEE. The V and J ends lost 6 bases and 7 bases, in that order; junction bases with no gene match: 14. This CDR3 region has 15 residues. The CDR3 spells CASIAPHRGIGGYTF. CDR3 DNA sequence: TGTGCCAGCATCGCTCCTCACAGGGGGATTGGTGGCTACACCTTC.

The V call is TRBV7-8, the J call TRBJ2-2; 9 nucleotides align to TRBD1. CDR1 SGHVS and CDR2 FQNEAQ come from the germline V gene. V lost 0 bases and J lost 7; bases outside the gene matches: 6. This CDR3 comprises 16 residues. CDR3 nucleotide sequence: TGTGCCAGCAGCTTAGCGTGGGGACAGGGCAACGGGGAGCTGTTTTTT. Translation gives CASSLAWGQGNGELFF.

The chain employs TRBV7-2 and TRBJ2-1; D gene unclear. Deletions cut 6 bases from V and 2 bases from J, with 8 bases between. Germline V lookup: CDR1 SGHTA, CDR2 FQGNSA. CDR3 length equals 13 residues. The CDR3: CASSSQTYNEQFF. Written as DNA, the CDR3 is TGTGCCAGCAGTTCACAGACCTACAATGAGCAGTTCTTC.

This chain links TRBV3-1 (or the pseudogene TRBV3-2) with TRBJ1-4; the D gene is possibly TRBD1 (6 bases). Germline CDR1 is LGHDT and CDR2 is YNNKEL (reference sequence). Trimming shortened V by 0 bases and J by 7 bases, and 9 bases separated the two germline ends. This CDR3 has 14 residues. The DNA for the CDR3 is TGTGCCAGCAGCCAAGACAGGGGACGTGAAAAACTGTTTTTT. Translating gives CASSQDRGREKLFF.

V and J are TRBV28 and TRBJ1-2, with 10 nucleotides matching TRBD1. V dropped 4 bases and J dropped 0; count of bases not matched to a gene: 17. Per germline, CDR1 MDHEN and CDR2 SYDVKM. The CDR3 spans 20 residues. CDR3 residues: CASSSIIIMTGGKTNYGYTF. CDR3 nucleotides: TGTGCCAGCAGTTCCATCATTATAATGACAGGGGGCAAAACTAACTATGGCTACACCTTC.

The chain uses TRBV29-1 and TRBJ2-3; 9 positions agree with TRBD1. Germline V gene data show CDR1 as SQVTM and CDR2 as ANQGSEA. CDR3 length: 13 residues. Trimming removed 6 bases from V and 1 base from J; junction bases left unmatched: 2. In DNA form, the CDR3 reads TGCAGCGTAGACAGGGGGGGCACAGATACGCAGTATTTT. Translation gives CSVDRGGTDTQYF.